What follows are 10 T cell receptor beta chains derived from one specimen sequenced in a study of blood T cell repertoires in COVID-19. Sequencing was performed with immunoSEQ multiplex PCR; in TCRdb, only in-frame clones are kept and a portion is missing. The repertoire has over 250,000 clones, around 90% of them found once; the top ten carry about a tenth. Input material: peripheral blood. The origin of the receptors is a woman in her 70s with COVID-19, enrolled during active disease.

This clone occurred once. The genes are TRBV29-1 and TRBJ1-3, with D perhaps matching TRBD1 (5 bases). Germline-derived CDR1 and CDR2 are SQVTM and ANQGSEA. The CDR3 covers 14 residues. V lost 3 bases and J 0 bases, leaving 9 bases between the germline ends. CDR3 nucleotide sequence: TGCAGCGTTGAGCAGGGCGGCTCTGGAAACACCATATATTTT. Its protein product is CSVEQGGSGNTIYF.

The chain combines TRBV28 with TRBJ1-5, with D possibly TRBD1 on 5 matching bases. Germline V gene lookup returns CDR1 MDHEN and CDR2 SYDVKM. V was shortened by 4 bases and J by 9 bases, with 16 bases between the two germline ends. This CDR3 is built from 14 residues. CDR3 sequence (DNA): TGTGCCAGCAGTTGGGGCAGTAATCCGGGGCCCCAGCATTTT. It encodes CASSWGSNPGPQHF.

The chain is built from TRBV30 and TRBJ2-7; no reliable D call. The V end was cut by 3 bases, the J end by 3 bases, with 9 bases between. CDR3 size: 12 residues. Germline lookup yields CDR1 GTSNPN and CDR2 SVGIG (reference sequence). The CDR3 reads CAWSMRYYEQYF. CDR3 nucleotide sequence: TGTGCCTGGAGCATGAGGTACTACGAGCAGTACTTC. Looking up the rest from reference TRBV30 and TRBJ2-7 gives the full variable domain: SQTIHQWPATLVQPVGSPLSLECTVEGTSNPNLYWYRQAAGRGLQLLFYSVGIGQISSEVPQNLSASRPQDRQFILSSKKLLLSDSGFYLCAWSMRYYEQYFGPGTRLTVT.

The V gene is TRBV24-1, the J gene TRBJ2-6; TRBD1 matches 10 bases. CDR1 KGHDR and CDR2 SFDVKD come from the germline V gene. This CDR3 comprises 18 residues. J was trimmed by 0 bases and V by 4 bases; bases with no gene match: 5. The CDR3 nucleotides read TGTGCCACCAGTGACCGGGACAGGGGACGCTCTGGGGCCAACGTCCTGACTTTC. The encoded protein is CATSDRDRGRSGANVLTF.

A few counts support this clone. The chain uses TRBV3-1 (or the pseudogene TRBV3-2) and TRBJ1-4; 10 bases are a match to TRBD1. Unmatched junction bases numbered 1, after V lost 3 bases and J lost 6 bases. This CDR3 is built from 14 residues. Germline lookup yields CDR1 LGHDT and CDR2 YNNKEL (reference sequence). The CDR3 reads CASSQTGGDEKLFF. In DNA form, the CDR3 reads TGTGCCAGCAGCCAGACAGGGGGCGATGAAAAACTGTTTTTT.

This clone appeared once. This chain links TRBV28 with TRBJ2-7; 9 bases match TRBD2. The germline V gene encodes CDR1 MDHEN and CDR2 SYDVKM. The CDR3 loop spans 13 amino acids. The junction had 6 bases not matched to a gene; V was cut back by 8 bases and J by 4 bases. DNA for the CDR3: TGTGCCAGCGGGCGGGAGGGGGGATACGAGCAGTACTTC. Protein product: CASGREGGYEQYF.

The rearrangement links TRBV10-3 to TRBJ2-7; 9 nucleotides match TRBD1. The length of the CDR3 is 15 residues. Germline CDR1 and CDR2: ENHRY and SYGVKD. V trimming: 2 bases; J trimming: 1 base; junction bases outside the gene matches: 3. The CDR3 sequence is CAISEGGQGSYEQYF. The CDR3 coding sequence is TGTGCCATCAGTGAGGGGGGACAGGGTTCCTACGAGCAGTACTTC.

The chain is built from TRBV24-1 and TRBJ2-7; D possibly corresponds to TRBD1 (6 bases). The CDR3 extends over 16 amino acids. The V end was cut by 5 bases, the J end by 0 bases, with 16 bases between. Germline CDR1 is KGHDR and CDR2 is SFDVKD. CDR3 nucleotides: TGTGCCACCAGTGGCCGGACAGAGAAAGGCTCCTACGAGCAGTACTTC. Residues: CATSGRTEKGSYEQYF.

V is TRBV5-6 and J is TRBJ2-7; unclear D gene. Trimming left V 0 bases short and J 6 bases short, with 10 bases between. Germline CDR1 SGHDT, CDR2 YYEEEE. There are 13 residues in the CDR3. CDR3 DNA sequence: TGTGCCAGCAGCTTGGTTCGGGTTGTCGAGCAGTACTTC. Translated, it gives CASSLVRVVEQYF.

This clone was detected only a few times. This chain links TRBV7-9 with TRBJ2-7; D might be TRBD2 (5 bases). V lost 1 base, J lost 0 bases, and 10 bases lay in between. From germline, CDR1 is SEHNR and CDR2 FQNEAQ (reference sequence). CDR3 length: 15 residues. CDR3 bases: TGTGCCAGCAGCTTAGGAGGGTTTCTCTCCTACGAGCAGTACTTC. This sequence encodes CASSLGGFLSYEQYF.